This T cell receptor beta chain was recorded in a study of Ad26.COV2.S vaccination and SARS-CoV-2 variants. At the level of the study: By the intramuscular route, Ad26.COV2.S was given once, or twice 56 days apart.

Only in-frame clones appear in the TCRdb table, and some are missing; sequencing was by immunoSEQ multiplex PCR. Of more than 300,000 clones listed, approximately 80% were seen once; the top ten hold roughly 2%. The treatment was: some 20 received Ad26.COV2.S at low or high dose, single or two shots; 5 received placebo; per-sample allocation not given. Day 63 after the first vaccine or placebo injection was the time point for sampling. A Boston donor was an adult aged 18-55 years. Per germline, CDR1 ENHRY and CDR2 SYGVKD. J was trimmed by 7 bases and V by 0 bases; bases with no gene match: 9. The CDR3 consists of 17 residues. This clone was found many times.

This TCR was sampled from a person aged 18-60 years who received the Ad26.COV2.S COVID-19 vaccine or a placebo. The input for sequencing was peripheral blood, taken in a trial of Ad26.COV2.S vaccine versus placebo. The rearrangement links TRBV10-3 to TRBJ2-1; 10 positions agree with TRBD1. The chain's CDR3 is CAISESEIDRGRNEQFF. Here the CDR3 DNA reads TGTGCCATCAGTGAGTCGGAGATCGACAGGGGGCGAAATGAGCAGTTCTTC.